The clone carrying this T cell receptor beta chain appeared a few times. The antigen remains unidentified. Barcoded TCR alpha and TCR beta cDNA libraries with UMIs came from 5'RACE using constant-segment primers. TCRdb re-derived calls from the 5' RACE reads in MiXCR, one entry per CDR3 protein. This sample has tens of thousands of distinct CDR3 sequences; approximately 8% occur once, and the top ten carry approximately 1.5%. Trimming stripped 5 bases from V and 0 bases from J, with 12 bases between. This CDR3 spans 15 amino acids. Per germline, CDR1 SGHRS and CDR2 YFSETQ. This sample was taken from a study of T-cell memory formation after mild COVID-19. Overall study: There were largely donor-specific TCR clusters. Study-wide results and limits: In pre-infection memory, a portion of responding clones appeared, which suggested that cross-reactive memory joined.

The sequenced material came from PBMCs or a T cell subset sorted from them (not recorded which). The TCR comes from a man aged 18 to 30 who had mild COVID-19 (a few samples of this study predate the infection). Cell type and time point are not known. The chain links TRBV5-1 to TRBJ2-1, with D possibly being TRBD2 (6 bases). The CDR3 DNA reads as TGCGCCAGCAGTCCTAATAGCGGCTCCTACAATGAGCAGTTCTTC. It specifies CASSPNSGSYNEQFF.